This T cell receptor (beta chain) emerged from a study of T-cell reconstitution after alpha-beta-depleted transplantation in children. Study observations and caveats: Roughly two months post-transplant, alpha-beta T cells reportedly originated from several hundred graft clones that had expanded. After transplant, high TCRbeta diversity at day 60 in some patients arose from surviving recipient T cells and thymic progenitors. Diversity and T-cell counts at one year after transplant derived mostly from new T cells.

This clonotype was observed a few times. The antigen is undetermined. With 5 bases removed from V and 2 bases from J, the gap between germline ends came to 10 bases. Germline loops: CDR1 SGHAT, CDR2 FQNNGV. The CDR3 is 14 amino acids. A library of TCRbeta sequences, prepared with unique molecular identifiers, was generated. TCRdb recomputed calls from the PCR reads with MiXCR, one row per CDR3 protein. The sample yields about 250,000 distinct CDR3 sequences, 20% to 30% seen once. The specimen was PBMCs, mostly from graft donor cells, collected 360 days after TCRalphabeta/CD19-depleted stem cell transplant. V is TRBV11-2 and J is TRBJ2-1; maybe TRBD1 (6 bases). The origin of this receptor is a female patient aged 2 to 10 who had a stem cell transplant for congenital amegakaryocytic thrombocytopenia, so the T cells may come from the graft donor. CDR3 sequence (DNA): TGTGCCAGCAGCCCCCGGGACACCTACAATGAGCAGTTCTTC. The encoded protein is CASSPRDTYNEQFF.